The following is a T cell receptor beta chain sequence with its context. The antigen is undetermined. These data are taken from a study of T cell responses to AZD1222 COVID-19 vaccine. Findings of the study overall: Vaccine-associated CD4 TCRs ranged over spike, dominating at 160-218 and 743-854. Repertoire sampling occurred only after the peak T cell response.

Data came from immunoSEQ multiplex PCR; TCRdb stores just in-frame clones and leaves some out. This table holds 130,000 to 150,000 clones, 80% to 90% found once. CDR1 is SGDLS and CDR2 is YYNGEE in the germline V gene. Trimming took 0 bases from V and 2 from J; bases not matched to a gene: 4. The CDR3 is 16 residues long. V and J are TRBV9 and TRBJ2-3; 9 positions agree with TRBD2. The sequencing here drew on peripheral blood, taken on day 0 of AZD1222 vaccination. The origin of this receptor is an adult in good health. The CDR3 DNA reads TGTGCCAGCAGCGTAGATGCGGGGGGGATCACAGATACGCAGTATTTT. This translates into CASSVDAGGITDTQYF.